Below, one T cell receptor beta chain is given with its context. The antigen is not known. The sample comes from a study of OX40 agonist ivuxolimab in advanced cancers. V lost 6 bases, J lost 2 bases, and 7 bases stayed unmatched. The CDR3 consists of 15 residues. From germline, CDR1 is MNHEY and CDR2 SVGAGI. Study results and caveats: Among the lowest levels of clonal expansion were found in partial responders at 0.1-3.0 mg/kg. Relative to CD4+ cells, CD8+ T cells on average had more expanded clones. In the 0.1 to 3.0 mg/kg range, CD4+ and CD8+ blood T cells had expanded clonally by week 6.

The assay was immunoSEQ multiplex PCR, and TCRdb's table has in-frame clones only and misses some. The sample lists around 84,000 clones; 94% were seen once. The receptor comes from an adult with an advanced solid tumor such as melanoma, head and neck, liver or kidney cancer. This specimen was CD4+ or CD8+ T cells sorted from blood, taken in a trial of the OX40 agonist ivuxolimab. The chain couples TRBV6-5 to TRBJ2-7; TRBD1 aligns across 10 bases. The CDR3 sequence: CASSISGTGAYEQYF. The CDR3 DNA is TGTGCCAGCAGCATATCCGGGACAGGGGCCTACGAGCAGTACTTC.